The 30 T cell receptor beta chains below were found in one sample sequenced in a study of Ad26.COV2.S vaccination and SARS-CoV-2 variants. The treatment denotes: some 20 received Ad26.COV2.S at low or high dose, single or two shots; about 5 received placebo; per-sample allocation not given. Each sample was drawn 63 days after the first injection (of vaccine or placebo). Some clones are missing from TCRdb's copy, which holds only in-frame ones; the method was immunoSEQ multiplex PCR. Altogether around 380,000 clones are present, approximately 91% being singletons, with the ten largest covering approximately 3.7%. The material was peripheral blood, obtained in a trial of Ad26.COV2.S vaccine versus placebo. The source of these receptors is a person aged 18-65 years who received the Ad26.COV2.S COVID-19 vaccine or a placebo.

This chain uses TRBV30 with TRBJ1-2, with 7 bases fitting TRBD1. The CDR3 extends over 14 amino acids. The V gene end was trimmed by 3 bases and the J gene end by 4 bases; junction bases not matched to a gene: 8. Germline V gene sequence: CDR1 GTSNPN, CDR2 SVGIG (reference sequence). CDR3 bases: TGTGCCTGGAGACTACAGGGGAAGGGCTATGGCTACACCTTC. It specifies CAWRLQGKGYGYTF.

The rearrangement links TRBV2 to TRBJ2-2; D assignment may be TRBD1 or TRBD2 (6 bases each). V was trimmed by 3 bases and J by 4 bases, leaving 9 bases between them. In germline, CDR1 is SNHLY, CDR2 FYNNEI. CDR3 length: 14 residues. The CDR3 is CASSDRGGTGELFF. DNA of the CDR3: TGTGCCAGCAGTGACAGGGGAGGCACCGGGGAGCTGTTTTTT. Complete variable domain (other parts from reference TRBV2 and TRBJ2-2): EPEVTQTPSHQVTQMGQEVILRCVPISNHLYFYWYRQILGQKVEFLVSFYNNEISEKSEIFDDQFSVERPDGSNFTLKIRSTKLEDSAMYFCASSDRGGTGELFFGEGSRLTVL.

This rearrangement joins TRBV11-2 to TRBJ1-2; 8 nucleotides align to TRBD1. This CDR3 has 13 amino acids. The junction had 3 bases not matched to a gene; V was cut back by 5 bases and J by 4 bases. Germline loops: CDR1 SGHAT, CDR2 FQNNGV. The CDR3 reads CASSPGGGYGYTF. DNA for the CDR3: TGTGCCAGCAGCCCAGGGGGCGGCTATGGCTACACCTTC.

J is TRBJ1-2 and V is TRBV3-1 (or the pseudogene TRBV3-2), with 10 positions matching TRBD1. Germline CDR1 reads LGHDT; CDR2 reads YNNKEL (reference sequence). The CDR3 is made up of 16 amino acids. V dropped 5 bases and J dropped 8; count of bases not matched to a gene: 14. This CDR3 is CASSYIPGQGSGGYTF. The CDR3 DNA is TGTGCCAGCAGCTATATACCGGGACAGGGGAGTGGGGGCTACACCTTC.

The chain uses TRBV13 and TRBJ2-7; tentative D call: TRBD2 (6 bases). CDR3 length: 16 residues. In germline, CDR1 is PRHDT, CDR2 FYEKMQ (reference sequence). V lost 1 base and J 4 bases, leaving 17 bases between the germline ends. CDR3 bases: TGTGCCAGCAGCTTAGCGGGGGACGGAGGGACTTACGAGCAGTACTTC. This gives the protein CASSLAGDGGTYEQYF.

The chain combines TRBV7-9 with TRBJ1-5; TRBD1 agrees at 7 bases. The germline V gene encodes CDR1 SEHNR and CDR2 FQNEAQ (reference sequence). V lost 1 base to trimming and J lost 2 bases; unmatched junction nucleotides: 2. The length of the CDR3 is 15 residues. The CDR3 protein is CASSLGGQGNQPQHF. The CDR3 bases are TGTGCCAGCAGCTTAGGCGGACAGGGCAATCAGCCCCAGCATTTT. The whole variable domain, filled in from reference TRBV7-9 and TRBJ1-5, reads DTGVSQNPRHKITKRGQNVTFRCDPISEHNRLYWYRQTLGQGPEFLTYFQNEAQLEKSRLLSDRFSAERPKGSFSTLEIQRTEQGDSAMYLCASSLGGQGNQPQHFGDGTRLSIL.

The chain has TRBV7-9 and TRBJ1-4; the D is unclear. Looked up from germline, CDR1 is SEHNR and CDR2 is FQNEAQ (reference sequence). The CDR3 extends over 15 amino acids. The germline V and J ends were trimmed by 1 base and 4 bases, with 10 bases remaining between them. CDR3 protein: CASSLVLGGNEKLFF. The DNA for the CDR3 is TGTGCCAGCAGCTTAGTCTTGGGCGGTAATGAAAAACTGTTTTTT.

CDR3 residues: CASSQGPMNTEAFF. The CDR3 bases are TGCGCCAGCAGCCAAGGCCCAATGAACACTGAAGCTTTCTTT. V is TRBV4-3 and J is TRBJ1-1; D gene unclear. V dropped 1 base and J dropped 0 bases, with 6 bases sitting between them. From germline, CDR1 is LGHNA and CDR2 YSLEER. The CDR3 covers 14 residues.

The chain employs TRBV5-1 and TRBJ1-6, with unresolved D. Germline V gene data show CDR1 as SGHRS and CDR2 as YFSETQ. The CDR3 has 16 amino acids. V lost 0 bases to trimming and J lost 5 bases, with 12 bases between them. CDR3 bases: TGCGCCAGCAGCTTGGTTACAGTCAACGATAATTCACCCCTCCACTTT. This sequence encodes CASSLVTVNDNSPLHF.

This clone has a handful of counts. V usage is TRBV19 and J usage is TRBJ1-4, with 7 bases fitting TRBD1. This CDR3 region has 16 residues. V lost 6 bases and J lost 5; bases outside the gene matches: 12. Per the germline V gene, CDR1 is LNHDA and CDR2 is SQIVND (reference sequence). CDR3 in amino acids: CASRRQGRSLNEKLFF. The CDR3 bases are TGTGCCAGTAGGCGACAGGGTAGAAGTTTGAATGAAAAACTGTTTTTT.

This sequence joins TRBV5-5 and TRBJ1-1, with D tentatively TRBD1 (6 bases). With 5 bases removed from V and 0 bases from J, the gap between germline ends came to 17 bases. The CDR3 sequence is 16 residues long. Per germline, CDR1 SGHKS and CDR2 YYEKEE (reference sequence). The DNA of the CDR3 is TGTGCCAGCAGTCTTCGACAGGACCTTTTGAACACTGAAGCTTTCTTT. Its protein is CASSLRQDLLNTEAFF.

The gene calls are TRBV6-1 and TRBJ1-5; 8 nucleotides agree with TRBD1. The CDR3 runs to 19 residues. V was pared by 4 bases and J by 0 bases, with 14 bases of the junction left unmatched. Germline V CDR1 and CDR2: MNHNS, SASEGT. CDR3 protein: CASSAPRTGRGYSNQPQHF. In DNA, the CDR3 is TGTGCCAGCAGTGCCCCCCGGACAGGGCGTGGGTATAGCAATCAGCCCCAGCATTTT.

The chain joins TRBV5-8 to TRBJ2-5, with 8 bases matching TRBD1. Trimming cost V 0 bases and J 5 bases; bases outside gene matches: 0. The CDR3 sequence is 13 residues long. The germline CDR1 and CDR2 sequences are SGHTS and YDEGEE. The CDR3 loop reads CASSLGDRETQYF. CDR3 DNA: TGTGCCAGCAGCTTGGGGGACAGGGAGACCCAGTACTTC.

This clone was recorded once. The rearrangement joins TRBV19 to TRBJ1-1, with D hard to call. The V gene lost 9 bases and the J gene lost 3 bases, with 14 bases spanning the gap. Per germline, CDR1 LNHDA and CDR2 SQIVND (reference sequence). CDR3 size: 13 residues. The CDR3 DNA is TGTGCCAGCAACCCGGGCACACACACTGAAGCTTTCTTT. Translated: CASNPGTHTEAFF.

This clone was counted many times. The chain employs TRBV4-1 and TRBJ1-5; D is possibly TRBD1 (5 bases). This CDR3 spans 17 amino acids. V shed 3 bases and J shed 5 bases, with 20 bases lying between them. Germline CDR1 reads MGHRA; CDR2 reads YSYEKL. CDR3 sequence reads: CASSQGGRGPVYQPQHF. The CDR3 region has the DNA TGCGCCAGCAGCCAGGGGGGAAGAGGACCAGTGTATCAGCCCCAGCATTTT.

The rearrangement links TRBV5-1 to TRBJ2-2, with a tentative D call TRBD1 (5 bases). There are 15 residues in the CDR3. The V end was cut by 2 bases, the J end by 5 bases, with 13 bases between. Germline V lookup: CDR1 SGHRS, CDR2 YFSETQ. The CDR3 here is CASSLQAEATGELFF. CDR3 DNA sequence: TGCGCCAGCAGCTTACAGGCAGAGGCGACCGGGGAGCTGTTTTTT.

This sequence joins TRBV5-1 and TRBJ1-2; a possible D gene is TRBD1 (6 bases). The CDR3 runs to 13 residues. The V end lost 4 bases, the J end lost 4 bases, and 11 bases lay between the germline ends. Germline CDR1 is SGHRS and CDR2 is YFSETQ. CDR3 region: CASSPQGSYGYTF. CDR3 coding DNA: TGCGCCAGCAGCCCCCAGGGGAGCTATGGCTACACCTTC. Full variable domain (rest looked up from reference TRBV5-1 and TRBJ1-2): KAGVTQTPRYLIKTRGQQVTLSCSPISGHRSVSWYQQTPGQGLQFLFEYFSETQRNKGNFPGRFSGRQFSNSRSEMNVSTLELGDSALYLCASSPQGSYGYTFGSGTRLTVV.

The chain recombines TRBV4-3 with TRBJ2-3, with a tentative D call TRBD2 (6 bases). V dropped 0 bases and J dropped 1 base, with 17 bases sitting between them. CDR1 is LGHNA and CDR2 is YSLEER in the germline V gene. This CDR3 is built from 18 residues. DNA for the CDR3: TGCGCCAGCAGCCAAGATGGAGCCGGGAGTCCCGGCACAGATACGCAGTATTTT. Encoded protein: CASSQDGAGSPGTDTQYF.

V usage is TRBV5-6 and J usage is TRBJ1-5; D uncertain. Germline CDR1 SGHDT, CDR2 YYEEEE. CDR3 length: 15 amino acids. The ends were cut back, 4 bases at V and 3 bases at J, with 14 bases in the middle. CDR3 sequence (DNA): TGTGCCAGCAGCCTAAGAGAGGATTACAATCAGCCCCAGCATTTT. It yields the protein CASSLREDYNQPQHF.

In DNA, the CDR3 is TGCGCCAGCAGTTCAACGGACAGGACGAACACTGAAGCTTTCTTT. Its protein is CASSSTDRTNTEAFF. The J gene is TRBJ1-1, the V gene TRBV5-1; 7 nucleotides line up with TRBD1. The CDR3 loop spans 15 amino acids. Germline-derived CDR1 and CDR2 are SGHRS and YFSETQ. Trimming took 5 bases from V and 1 from J; bases not matched to a gene: 8.

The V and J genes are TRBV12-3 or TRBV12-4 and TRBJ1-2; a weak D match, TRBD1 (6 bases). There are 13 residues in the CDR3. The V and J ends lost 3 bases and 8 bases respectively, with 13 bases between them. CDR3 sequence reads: CASSFKGGQGYTF. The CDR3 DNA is TGTGCCAGCAGTTTTAAGGGGGGACAAGGCTACACCTTC.

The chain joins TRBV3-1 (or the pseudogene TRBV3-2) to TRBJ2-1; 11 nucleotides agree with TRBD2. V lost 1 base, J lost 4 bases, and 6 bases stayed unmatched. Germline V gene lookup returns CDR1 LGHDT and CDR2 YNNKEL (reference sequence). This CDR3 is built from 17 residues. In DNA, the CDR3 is TGTGCCAGCAGCCAAGGCCTGACTAGCGGGGTTTACAATGAGCAGTTCTTC. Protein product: CASSQGLTSGVYNEQFF.

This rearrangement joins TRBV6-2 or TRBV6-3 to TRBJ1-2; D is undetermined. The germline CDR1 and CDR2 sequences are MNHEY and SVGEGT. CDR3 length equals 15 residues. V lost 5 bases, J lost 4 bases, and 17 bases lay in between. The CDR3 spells CASSRIGGSGYGYTF. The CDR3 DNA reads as TGTGCCAGCAGTCGCATAGGAGGGTCGGGCTATGGCTACACCTTC.

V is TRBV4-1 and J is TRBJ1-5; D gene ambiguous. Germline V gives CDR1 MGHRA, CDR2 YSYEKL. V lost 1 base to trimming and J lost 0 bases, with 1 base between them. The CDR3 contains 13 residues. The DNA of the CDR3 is TGCGCCAGCAGCCAAGGTAGCAATCAGCCCCAGCATTTT. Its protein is CASSQGSNQPQHF.

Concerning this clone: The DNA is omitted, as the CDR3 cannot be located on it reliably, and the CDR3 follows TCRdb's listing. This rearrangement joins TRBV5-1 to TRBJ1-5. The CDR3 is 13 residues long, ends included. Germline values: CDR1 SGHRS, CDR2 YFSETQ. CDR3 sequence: CAYRCPGYQPQHF.

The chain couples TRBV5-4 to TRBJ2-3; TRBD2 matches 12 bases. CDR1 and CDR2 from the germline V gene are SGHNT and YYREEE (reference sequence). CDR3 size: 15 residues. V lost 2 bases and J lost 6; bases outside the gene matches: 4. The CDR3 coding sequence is TGTGCCAGCAGCTTACTAGCGGGGGGCCCGGATACGCAGTATTTT. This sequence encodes CASSLLAGGPDTQYF.

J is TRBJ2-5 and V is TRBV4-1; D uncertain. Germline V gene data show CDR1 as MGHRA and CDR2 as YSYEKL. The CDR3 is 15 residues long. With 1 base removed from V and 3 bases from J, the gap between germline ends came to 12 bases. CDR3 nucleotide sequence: TGCGCCAGCAGCCAAGTCGCCATGGCTGAAGAGACCCAGTACTTC. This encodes CASSQVAMAEETQYF.

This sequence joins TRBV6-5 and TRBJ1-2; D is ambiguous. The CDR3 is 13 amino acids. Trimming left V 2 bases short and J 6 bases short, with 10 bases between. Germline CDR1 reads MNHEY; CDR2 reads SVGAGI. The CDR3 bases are TGTGCCAGCAGTTACGATCGGGTCCATGGCTACACCTTC. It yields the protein CASSYDRVHGYTF.

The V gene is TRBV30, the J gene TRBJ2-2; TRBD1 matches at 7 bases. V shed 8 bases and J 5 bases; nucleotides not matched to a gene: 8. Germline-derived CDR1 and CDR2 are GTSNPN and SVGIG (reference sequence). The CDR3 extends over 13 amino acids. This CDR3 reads CARQTGQTGELFF. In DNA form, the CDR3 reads TGTGCCCGCCAGACAGGGCAAACCGGGGAGCTGTTTTTT.

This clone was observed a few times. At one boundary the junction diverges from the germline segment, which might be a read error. CDR3 loop: CASSHSELAGRYEQYF. CDR3 DNA: TGTGCCAGCAGTCACTCTGAACTAGCGGGGAGGTACGAGCAGTACTTC. The chain carries TRBV6-2 or TRBV6-3 and TRBJ2-7; 10 bases map to TRBD2. The CDR3 covers 16 residues. Germline V gene sequence: CDR1 MNHEY, CDR2 SVGEGT.